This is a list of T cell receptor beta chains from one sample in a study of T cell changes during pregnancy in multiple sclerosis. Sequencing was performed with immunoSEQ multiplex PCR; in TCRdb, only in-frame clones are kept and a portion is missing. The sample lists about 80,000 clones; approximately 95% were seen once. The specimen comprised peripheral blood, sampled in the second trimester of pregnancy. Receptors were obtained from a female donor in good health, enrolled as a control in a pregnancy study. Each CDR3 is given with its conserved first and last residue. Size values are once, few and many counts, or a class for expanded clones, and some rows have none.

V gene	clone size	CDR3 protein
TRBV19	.	CASSMALGTSEHEQYF
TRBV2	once	CASTDPRGSETQYF
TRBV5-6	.	CASSTGTGGRNTEAFF
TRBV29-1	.	CSVEDPTSGGPLYEQYF
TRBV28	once	CASSRNPGLDPQETQYF
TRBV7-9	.	CASRTPRGQEDNEQFF
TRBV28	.	CASRIDRAGTGELFF
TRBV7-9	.	CASSLPLAGTHSGELFF
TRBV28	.	CASSHSRRGGYEQYF
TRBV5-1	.	CASSLGAGETQYF
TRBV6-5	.	CASRWRSGFYEQYF
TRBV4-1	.	CASSPGLARGSGYNEQFF
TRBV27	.	CASSFTQITEAFF
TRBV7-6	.	CASSLAGYTDTQYF
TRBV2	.	CASSDWAGMALGNQPQHF
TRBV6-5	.	CASSSPGQGNEQYF
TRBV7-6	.	CASSLGLAGVNEQFF
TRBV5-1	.	CASSLGGQGAGQPQHF
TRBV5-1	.	CASSSGQGNYEQYF
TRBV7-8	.	CASSSDVLSTDTQYF
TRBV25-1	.	CASSEKGQSYEQYF
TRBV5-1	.	CASSLPSGNTEAFF
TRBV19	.	CASSKDRGRFYEQYF
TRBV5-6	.	CASSLGTGGRPQHF
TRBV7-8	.	CASSLQGSSSYEQYF
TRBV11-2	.	CASSLGRRLAGDYEQFF
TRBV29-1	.	CSADSDASADTQYF